The source of this TCR beta chain is a study of blood T cells in healthy people across ages. Germline V gene data show CDR1 as DFQATT and CDR2 as SNEGSKA (reference sequence). The V end lost 0 bases, the J end lost 7 bases, and 16 bases lay between the germline ends. This CDR3 region has 15 residues. A note on this clonotype: The antigen is undetermined.

The use of a sample-barcoded 5' primer and a J-beta primer mix characterized a second PCR of roughly 6 to 11 cycles. TCRdb fed the 5' RACE reads into MiXCR, producing one record per CDR3 protein. The sample includes fewer than 2 million distinct CDR3 sequences, roughly two fifths of them seen just once. Study results and limitations: Relative to aged donors, long-lived donors carried more naive CD4+ cells and displayed higher diversity.

This chain links TRBV20-1 with TRBJ2-1, with D perhaps TRBD1 or TRBD2 (5 bases each). The TCR originated in a human donor in good health. The sequenced material came from blood. As DNA, the CDR3 is TGCAGTGCTAGAGACCTACGAGGGGTTGGGAATGAGCAGTTCTTC. This codes for CSARDLRGVGNEQFF.